Listed below are T cell receptor beta chains from one sample, sequenced in a study of blood T cell repertoires in COVID-19. Measured with immunoSEQ multiplex PCR; TCRdb has only the in-frame clones, and not every one. The sample carries 450,000 to 500,000 clones, approximately 86% recorded once. Sequencing was performed on PBMCs or T cells enriched from blood (not recorded which). The receptors were sampled from a woman aged 55 to 70 who had recovered from COVID-19. Both conserved end residues are part of each CDR3. Each record gives: J gene, clone size, V gene, CDR3 length, D gene, CDR3 protein, CDR3 DNA. A D gene is named only where the DNA matches it firmly. Clone size appears in some rows only: once, few, many, or a class for an expanded clone.

TRBJ2-2,.,TRBV3-1/TRBV3-2,14,TRBD2,CASSQGGGAGELFF,TGTGCCAGCAGCCAAGGCGGGGGGGCAGGGGAGCTGTTTTTT
TRBJ1-1,.,TRBV5-1,15,.,CASSLGGGKNTEAFF,TGCGCCAGCAGCTTGGGTGGAGGGAAGAACACTGAAGCTTTCTTT
TRBJ1-2,.,TRBV5-4,15,TRBD1,CASSLVGQGLGGYTF,TGTGCCAGCAGCTTGGTAGGACAGGGCCTTGGGGGCTACACCTTC
TRBJ2-3,.,TRBV5-1,15,TRBD2,CASSSGGRFKNTQYF,TGCGCCAGCTCTAGCGGGGGGCGGTTCAAGAATACGCAGTATTTT
TRBJ2-4,.,TRBV10-3,17,.,CAISESRQDKAKNIQYF,TGTGCCATCAGTGAGTCGAGGCAGGACAAAGCCAAAAACATTCAGTACTTC
TRBJ1-1,once,TRBV7-9,12,.,CASETRDTEAFF,TGTGCCAGCGAGACGAGGGACACTGAAGCTTTCTTT
TRBJ2-1,.,TRBV11-3,14,.,CASSLVGGPYEQFF,TGTGCCAGCAGCTTAGTGGGGGGGCCCTATGAGCAGTTCTTC
TRBJ1-4,.,TRBV5-4,14,TRBD1,CASSSDRGYEKLFF,TGTGCCAGCAGCTCGGACAGGGGGTATGAAAAACTGTTTTTT
TRBJ1-1,.,TRBV5-1,14,.,CASSAGSTNTEAFF,TGCGCCAGCAGCGCCGGTAGCACCAACACTGAAGCTTTCTTT
TRBJ1-1,once,TRBV7-9,17,TRBD1,CASSLGGQGYRVAEAFF,TGTGCCAGCAGCTTAGGGGGACAGGGGTATAGGGTGGCTGAAGCTTTCTTT
TRBJ2-1,.,TRBV6-2/TRBV6-3,15,TRBD2,CASSYGLAGNNEQFF,TGTGCCAGCAGTTACGGGCTAGCGGGGAACAATGAGCAGTTCTTC
TRBJ2-3,once,TRBV5-1,12,.,CASAEEVDTQYF,TGCGCCAGCGCAGAGGAGGTAGATACGCAGTATTTT
TRBJ2-3,.,TRBV4-1,18,TRBD1,CASSQDRYGTDYTDTQYF,TGCGCCAGCAGCCAAGATCGGTACGGGACAGACTACACAGATACGCAGTATTTT
TRBJ1-6,.,TRBV6-5,14,.,CASSPGTYNSPLHF,TGTGCCAGCAGTCCCGGGACTTATAATTCACCCCTCCACTTT
TRBJ2-7,.,TRBV7-9,15,TRBD1,CASSSWTGGLYEQYF,TGTGCCAGCAGCTCGTGGACAGGGGGCTTATACGAGCAGTACTTC
TRBJ1-2,.,TRBV5-1,15,TRBD1,CASSLAGTGTYGYTF,TGCGCCAGCAGCTTGGCCGGGACAGGGACCTATGGCTACACCTTC
TRBJ2-1,.,TRBV10-3,13,TRBD2,CATIAGNYNEQFF,TGTGCCACAATAGCGGGGAACTACAATGAGCAGTTCTTC
TRBJ1-4,few,TRBV5-1,15,.,CASSLVGATNEKLFF,TGCGCCAGCAGCTTAGTAGGGGCAACTAATGAAAAACTGTTTTTT
TRBJ1-5,many,TRBV6-5,15,.,CASSSQGYSNQPQHF,TGTGCCAGCAGTTCACAGGGTTATAGCAATCAGCCCCAGCATTTT
TRBJ2-5,.,TRBV10-3,17,TRBD2,CAISRTSGGPKSKTQYF,TGTGCCATCAGCAGGACTAGCGGGGGGCCTAAGTCAAAGACCCAGTACTTC
TRBJ1-5,.,TRBV7-2,15,TRBD1,CASSLGGQGAFPQHF,TGTGCCAGCAGCTTAGGAGGGCAGGGGGCCTTCCCCCAGCATTTT
TRBJ1-3,once,TRBV7-9,14,.,CASSLGGVQATIYF,TGTGCCAGCAGCTTAGGCGGGGTTCAGGCCACCATATATTTT
TRBJ1-2,.,TRBV6-5,12,TRBD1,CASRQGLGGYTF,TGTGCCAGCAGACAGGGGTTGGGTGGCTACACCTTC
TRBJ2-1,.,TRBV10-3,17,TRBD1,CAISESTGTGFRNEQFF,TGTGCCATCAGTGAGTCCACCGGGACAGGGTTTCGGAATGAGCAGTTCTTC
TRBJ1-3,.,TRBV19,14,TRBD1,CASTPDRGGNTIYF,TGTGCCAGTACCCCGGACAGGGGTGGAAACACCATATATTTT
TRBJ1-2,few,TRBV5-1,18,.,CASSVRPILDTNRGGYTF,TGCGCCAGCAGCGTCCGACCGATCTTGGATACTAACCGGGGGGGCTACACCTTC
TRBJ2-3,.,TRBV30,17,.,CAWSVPMGGGRADTQYF,TGTGCCTGGAGTGTACCTATGGGGGGGGGCCGTGCAGATACGCAGTATTTT
TRBJ2-3,.,TRBV12-5,17,TRBD2,CASGLVHVAGSTDTQYF,TGTGCTAGTGGTTTGGTACACGTAGCGGGGAGCACAGATACGCAGTATTTT
TRBJ2-1,.,TRBV5-4,12,.,CASSFGAGEQFF,TGTGCCAGCAGCTTCGGCGCGGGTGAGCAGTTCTTC
TRBJ2-5,.,TRBV12-3/TRBV12-4,12,.,CASSPTKETQYF,TGTGCCAGCAGTCCTACTAAAGAGACCCAGTACTTC
TRBJ1-5,.,TRBV28,15,TRBD1,CASSYTGTGRQPQHF,TGTGCCAGCAGTTACACCGGGACAGGGAGGCAGCCCCAGCATTTT
TRBJ1-5,.,TRBV28,15,.,CASSLLRSRDQPQHF,TGTGCCAGCAGTTTACTGAGGTCTCGGGATCAGCCCCAGCATTTT
TRBJ1-2,.,TRBV28,13,TRBD1,CASGTERNYGYTF,TGTGCCAGCGGGACAGAGCGAAACTATGGCTACACCTTC
TRBJ2-1,.,TRBV7-2,15,.,CASSSKERAGNEQFF,TGTGCCAGCAGCTCGAAGGAGCGGGCAGGGAATGAGCAGTTCTTC
TRBJ1-1,.,TRBV2,14,.,CASSEQGVLTEAFF,TGTGCCAGCAGTGAGCAAGGGGTACTAACTGAAGCTTTCTTT
TRBJ1-1,.,TRBV29-1,13,.,CSVGQLPTSEAFF,TGCAGCGTAGGACAGCTCCCCACCTCTGAAGCTTTCTTT
TRBJ2-1,.,TRBV18,16,TRBD2,CASSPPRGGDFNEQFF,TGTGCCAGCTCACCACCCCGGGGGGGCGACTTCAATGAGCAGTTCTTC
TRBJ2-1,.,TRBV19,15,TRBD1,CASRLQGSSYNEQFF,TGTGCCAGTAGGTTACAGGGGAGCTCCTACAATGAGCAGTTCTTC
TRBJ2-5,.,TRBV10-3,15,.,CATSPTGVTGETQYF,TGTGCCACCTCCCCGACAGGCGTCACCGGAGAGACCCAGTACTTC
TRBJ1-2,.,TRBV7-8,13,.,CASSLAGGTGYTF,TGTGCCAGCAGCTTAGCGGGGGGGACTGGCTACACCTTC